The 11 T cell receptor beta chains listed next were all sequenced from one sample in a study of Ad26.COV2.S vaccination and SARS-CoV-2 variants. The data were produced by immunoSEQ multiplex PCR, yet TCRdb's version contains in-frame clones alone and is incomplete. The sample has about 350,000 clones; roughly 84% are singletons. Treatment meaning: roughly 18 received Ad26.COV2.S at low or high dose, single or two shots; five or six received placebo; per-sample allocation not given. Day 63 after the first injection of vaccine or placebo was the sampling time. The sample here was peripheral blood, taken in a trial of Ad26.COV2.S vaccine versus placebo. The receptors originated from a person aged 18-60 years who received the Ad26.COV2.S COVID-19 vaccine or a placebo.

This clone was recorded once. J is TRBJ2-7 and V is TRBV5-6; TRBD1 matches at 8 bases. V lost 4 bases to trimming and J lost 1 base; unmatched junction nucleotides: 4. Germline-derived CDR1 and CDR2 are SGHDT and YYEEEE. The CDR3 consists of 14 residues. The DNA for the CDR3 is TGTGCCAGCAGCCCAGGGGGCGCGTCCTACGAGCAGTACTTC. Encoded protein: CASSPGGASYEQYF. The variable domain in full, with the rest retrieved from reference TRBV5-6 and TRBJ2-7, is DAGVTQSPTHLIKTRGQQVTLRCSPKSGHDTVSWYQQALGQGPQFIFQYYEEEERQRGNFPDRFSGHQFPNYSSELNVNALLLGDSALYLCASSPGGASYEQYFGPGTRLTVT.

The genes are TRBV5-5 and TRBJ2-5, with D perhaps TRBD1 or TRBD2 (5 bases each). Germline V gene data show CDR1 as SGHKS and CDR2 as YYEKEE (reference sequence). This CDR3 spans 15 amino acids. Trimming cost V 0 bases and J 5 bases, with 14 bases left between them. The CDR3 DNA follows: TGTGCCAGCAGCTTGGTTCAAAACTGGGGGGAGACCCAGTACTTC. This encodes CASSLVQNWGETQYF.

The chain uses TRBV5-5 and TRBJ2-7; a weak D match, TRBD2 (6 bases). The ends were cut back, 4 bases at V and 4 bases at J, with 9 bases in the middle. There are 12 residues in the CDR3. The germline CDR1 and CDR2 sequences are SGHKS and YYEKEE (reference sequence). This chain's CDR3 is CASSPEGYEQYF. The CDR3 coding sequence is TGTGCCAGCAGCCCGGAGGGTTACGAGCAGTACTTC. Combining the CDR3 with reference TRBV5-5 and TRBJ2-7 gives the whole variable domain DAGVTQSPTHLIKTRGQQVTLRCSPISGHKSVSWYQQVLGQGPQFIFQYYEKEERGRGNFPDRFSARQFPNYSSELNVNALLLGDSALYLCASSPEGYEQYFGPGTRLTVT.

V and J are TRBV5-1 and TRBJ1-5, with TRBD1 identical over 8 bases. CDR3 length: 14 amino acids. Germline V gene data show CDR1 as SGHRS and CDR2 as YFSETQ. Trimming took 4 bases from V and 5 from J; bases not matched to a gene: 5. The CDR3 DNA reads TGCGCCAGCAGCCCAGGACAGGGCGATCAGCCCCAGCATTTT. Its translation: CASSPGQGDQPQHF.

This chain links TRBV4-1 with TRBJ1-4, with unresolved D. This CDR3 is built from 16 residues. Trimming left V 0 bases short and J 4 bases short, with 12 bases between. Germline V lookup: CDR1 MGHRA, CDR2 YSYEKL. CDR3 in DNA: TGCGCCAGCAGCCAAGATATTCCTTTGCTTAATGAAAAACTGTTTTTT. This encodes CASSQDIPLLNEKLFF.

This rearrangement joins TRBV9 to TRBJ2-3; 7 bases align to TRBD1. V shed 0 bases and J 0 bases; nucleotides not matched to a gene: 4. This CDR3 contains 16 residues. Germline CDR1 and CDR2: SGDLS and YYNGEE. The CDR3 coding sequence is TGTGCCAGCAGCGTAGACAGGGGACATAGCACAGATACGCAGTATTTT. Translation: CASSVDRGHSTDTQYF.

The CDR3 sequence is CASSRASFTGTSKYEQYF. DNA for the CDR3: TGTGCCAGTAGTAGAGCTAGCTTTACCGGGACATCGAAATACGAGCAGTACTTC. The chain is built from TRBV19 and TRBJ2-7; a weak D match, TRBD1 (6 bases). The CDR3 length is 18 residues. Germline V gene sequence: CDR1 LNHDA, CDR2 SQIVND (reference sequence). V gave up 4 bases and J gave up 4 bases, with 26 bases separating them.

J is TRBJ2-3 and V is TRBV24-1; D is undetermined. The V end was cut by 7 bases, the J end by 3 bases, with 16 bases between. CDR1 is KGHDR, CDR2 SFDVKD, per germline. The CDR3 runs to 15 residues. For the CDR3, the DNA is TGTGCCACCAGCCCACGGTACCCTGAGACAGATACGCAGTATTTT. Amino acid sequence: CATSPRYPETDTQYF.

This clone was recorded a few times. V gene TRBV3-1 (or the pseudogene TRBV3-2) combines with J gene TRBJ1-4; no clear D. The germline CDR1 and CDR2 sequences are LGHDT and YNNKEL (reference sequence). This CDR3 has 17 residues. Between the trimmed V and J ends, which lost 1 base and 0 bases, there was a span of 12 bases. For the CDR3, the DNA is TGTGCCAGCAGCCAAGGCACCGGAGGAACAACTAATGAAAAACTGTTTTTT. Translating it yields CASSQGTGGTTNEKLFF.

CDR3 sequence reads: CARSLLIPGNTIYF. As DNA, the CDR3 is TGTGCCAGAAGCTTGCTAATCCCTGGAAACACCATATATTTT. The J gene is TRBJ1-3, the V gene TRBV5-3; D remains ambiguous. TRBV5-3 has ORF status, its function being uncertain. Trimming pared 1 base from V and 2 bases from J, leaving 7 bases between. The CDR3 runs 14 residues.

The rearrangement links TRBV6-6 to TRBJ1-3; D may be TRBD1 (6 bases). The CDR3 totals 15 residues. The germline CDR1 and CDR2 sequences are MNHNY and SVGAGI (reference sequence). V gave up 6 bases and J gave up 0 bases, with 12 bases separating them. This CDR3 reads CASSPTGLSGNTIYF. CDR3 DNA sequence: TGTGCCAGCAGCCCGACAGGCCTCTCTGGAAACACCATATATTTT.